This T cell receptor (beta chain) was obtained from a study of T cell responses to AZD1222 COVID-19 vaccine (dated by TCRdb to the early 2020s). Background on the whole study: AZD1222 recipients with second doses at about 4 weeks or about 12 weeks were pooled, because spike-specific TCR depth and breadth did not differ between schedules. Enrollment into the trials was organized by age into subgroups of 18-55, 56-69 and 70-plus years, and those subgroups contained roughly 150, 30 and 60 TCR-sequenced participants, respectively. TCR sequencing was performed for roughly 250 trial participants, of whom roughly 200 were given two doses of AZD1222 and around 26 were given two doses of MenACWY control vaccine. The study at large found these results: The vaccine-associated CD4 TCRs covered the entire spike protein, and the dominant responses fell in regions 160-218 and 743-854. Nearly half of unique spike-specific TCRs reportedly recognized epitopes outside regions mutated in the B.1.351 and B.1.1.7 variants. No day 14 peak-response samples were available, so repertoires were characterized only after the peak T cell response. The 56-69-year group was small, and its depth increase did not reach significance, likely because of low power. After two AZD1222 doses, both the breadth and the depth of spike-specific TCRs were significantly higher than at day 0 and than in MenACWY recipients. Most participants were white British and females outnumbered males, and the authors suggested that clonal diversity may have been underestimated. Conclusions about previously exposed vaccinees are limited because only six or seven AZD1222 recipients were SARS-CoV-2 seropositive at baseline.

As regards this clone: The antigen this receptor binds is unknown. The input lacks base qualities; no much larger clone sits a single base away.

The CDR3 regions of human TCRbeta chains were subjected to immunosequencing. On the study's bioinformatics: TCRs in the repertoires were compared against a reference library of SARS-CoV-2-specific TCRs that had been generated with the MIRA antigen-specificity platform. Breadth was defined as the fraction of unique TCRs that were SARS-CoV-2-associated. Depth was defined as the fraction of total T cells that were SARS-CoV-2-associated. Each spike-specific TCR was assigned to its reactive spike region and to a CD4 or CD8 class using the MIRA data. Log10-transformed breadth and depth values were compared by one-way ANOVA with Sidak's multiple comparisons tests. TCRdb limited this immuneACCESS table to in-frame rearrangements with V and J called. A share of clones is missing; checked studies link under half to unresolved V genes, and the rest is unexplained. V, J and clone size were drawn from that table, and D and trimming were deduced from the DNA. The sample table lists around 110,000 clones, roughly 90% of them with a count of one. In total, the top ten clones hold approximately 5% of the sample.

Sample time point, as interpreted from the label and publication: baseline before first vaccination. Samples from vaccinated people were obtained from the UK trials COV001 and COV002, which included a single-blind randomized controlled phase 2/3 trial of AZD1222 (ChAdOx1 nCoV-19) in healthy adults. For TCRbeta chain sequencing, PBMC samples from trial participants were taken at day 0 and at day 28 after the second dose. This clonotype was sampled from an adult in good health. The sequenced sample was peripheral blood, obtained on day 0 of AZD1222 vaccination.

The CDR3 here reads CAWSVRQGVHQPQHF. The base sequence is TGTGCCTGGAGTGTACGGCAGGGGGTCCATCAGCCCCAGCATTTT. This sequence uses TRBV30 and TRBJ1-5; 7 bases in the middle match TRBD1. V and J are trimmed by 0 bases and 5 bases, and the gene matches miss 7 bases of the junction. The CDR3 contains 15 residues, cysteine and phenylalanine counted. Here the CDR3 DNA is all that survives: 45 bases in frame from base 1. CDR1 and CDR2, looked up from the germline V gene (reference sequence), are GTSNPN and SVGIG.